Presented here are 9 T cell receptor beta chains from one specimen sequenced in a study of CD8 T cells in Susac syndrome. RNA was extracted with the RNeasy kit, and a quantity of roughly 0.45 to 1 ug was reverse transcribed using random hexamers. TCRdb reanalysed the immunoSEQ multiplex PCR reads using MiXCR and keeps one entry per CDR3 protein. The sample lists 85,000 to 120,000 distinct CDR3 sequences; roughly 94% were seen once. Sequencing was performed on CD8+ T cells from PBMCs. These receptors originate from a human donor with Susac syndrome.

The chain has TRBV27 and TRBJ2-5, with TRBD1 matching over 8 bases. The V gene's germline CDR1 is MNHEY and CDR2 SMNVEV (reference sequence). CDR3 length equals 15 residues. V was clipped by 4 bases and J by 4 bases; unmatched bases: 8. CDR3 residues: CASSWTGQVGETQYF. The CDR3 DNA reads as TGTGCCAGCAGTTGGACGGGACAGGTTGGAGAGACCCAGTACTTC.

In nucleotides, the CDR3 is TGTGCCAGCAGTCTACTAGCGGGGGACGAAACTGAGCAGTTCTTC. Amino acids: CASSLLAGDETEQFF. The rearrangement uses TRBV12-3 or TRBV12-4 and TRBJ2-1; 11 bases map to TRBD2. CDR3 length equals 15 residues. V gave up 5 bases and J gave up 9 bases; unmatched junction bases: 9.

V and J are TRBV7-9 and TRBJ1-2; D unresolved. This CDR3 is 13 amino acids long. Deletions cut 9 bases from V and 2 bases from J, with 13 bases between. CDR1 is SEHNR, CDR2 FQNEAQ, per germline (reference sequence). CDR3 sequence: CARAPVGNYGYTF. Here the CDR3 DNA reads TGTGCCAGGGCCCCGGTTGGCAACTATGGCTACACCTTC.

The chain uses TRBV20-1 and TRBJ2-3; TRBD2 agrees at 7 bases. The germline gives CDR1 DFQATT, CDR2 SNEGSKA (reference sequence). The CDR3 spans 15 residues. The junction had 11 bases not matched to a gene; V was cut back by 5 bases and J by 3 bases. In DNA form, the CDR3 reads TGCAGTGCTTGCCCGTGGGGGGGGAGGACAGATACGCAGTATTTT. This encodes CSACPWGGRTDTQYF.

Concerning this clonotype: At one of its ends the junction is not consistent with the germline gene, which may arise from a read error. The rearrangement uses TRBV9 and TRBJ1-2; D remains unclear. The CDR3 totals 11 residues. Germline V gives CDR1 SGDLS, CDR2 YYNGEE. The DNA for the CDR3 is TGTGCCAGCGGAAGCGGGCAGAGGCAAATCTTC. Its translation is CASGSGQRQIF. Combining the CDR3 with reference TRBV9 and TRBJ1-2 gives the whole variable domain DSGVTQTPKHLITATGQRVTLRCSPRSGDLSVYWYQQSLDQGLQFLIQYYNGEERAKGNILERFSAQQFPDLHSELNLSSLELGDSALYFCASGSGQRQIFGSGTRLTVV.

This clonotype was recorded once. This chain uses TRBV25-1 with TRBJ1-6; D not resolved. From germline, CDR1 is MGHDK and CDR2 SYGVNS. Trimming cost V 6 bases and J 13 bases, with 19 bases left between them. CDR3 length: 14 residues. This CDR3 reads CASSPTVALTPLHF. CDR3 coding DNA: TGTGCCAGCAGCCCCACAGTTGCCCTTACCCCCCTCCACTTT.

This clonotype has more than one count but fewer than ten. V gene TRBV19 combines with J gene TRBJ1-2, with D possibly being TRBD1 (6 bases). V shed 9 bases and J shed 2 bases, with 13 bases lying between them. The CDR3 loop spans 13 amino acids. CDR1 LNHDA and CDR2 SQIVND come from the germline V gene (reference sequence). CDR3 in DNA: TGTGCCAGCCGTGGACAGACCAACTATGGCTACACCTTC. It is translated as CASRGQTNYGYTF. The full variable domain, rest sourced from reference TRBV19 and TRBJ1-2, is DGGITQSPKYLFRKEGQNVTLSCEQNLNHDAMYWYRQDPGQGLRLIYYSQIVNDFQKGDIAEGYSVSREKKESFPLTVTSAQKNPTAFYLCASRGQTNYGYTFGSGTRLTVV.

The chain has TRBV3-1 and TRBJ2-7, with D perhaps matching TRBD1 (6 bases). Between the trimmed V and J ends, which lost 2 bases and 3 bases, there was a span of 17 bases. The CDR3 runs 16 residues. The germline V gene has CDR1 LGHDT and CDR2 YNNKEL (reference sequence). CDR3 region: CASSQTGRGDYYEQYF. In DNA form, the CDR3 reads TGTGCCAGCAGCCAAACGGGCAGGGGTGACTACTACGAGCAGTACTTC.

The V call is TRBV5-5, the J call TRBJ2-1; D possibly corresponds to TRBD1 (6 bases). V dropped 1 base and J dropped 6 bases, with 11 bases sitting between them. The CDR3 covers 14 residues. Germline V gene sequence: CDR1 SGHKS, CDR2 YYEKEE (reference sequence). CDR3 sequence (DNA): TGTGCCAGCAGCTTGAGACAGGTGGGCAATGAGCAGTTCTTC. Protein: CASSLRQVGNEQFF.